The rows below give T cell receptor beta chains drawn from one sample of a study of CD4 T cells in relation to SARS-CoV-2 and coronaviruses. Their antigens are not known. TCRdb's table, derived via immunoSEQ multiplex PCR, lists solely in-frame clones and lacks some. The table records tens of thousands of clones, about three quarters of them present only once. Sequencing used CD4+ T cells from PBMCs, cultured in vitro. These receptors came from a human donor in good health. CDR3s include the opening cysteine and the closing phenylalanine or tryptophan. D genes are given only for firm matches. Rows may omit the clone size; those that give it use once, few, many or a size class.

clone_size	v_call	j_call	d_call	cdr3_nt	cdr3_aa
few	TRBV9	TRBJ2-2	-	TGTGCCAGCAGCGTTCGCGGGGTCAACACCGGGGAGCTGTTTTTT	CASSVRGVNTGELFF
-	TRBV9	TRBJ1-2	-	TGTGCCAGCAGCGTAGAAAGGGCGAACTATGGCTACACCTTC	CASSVERANYGYTF
-	TRBV19	TRBJ1-2	TRBD1	TGTGCCAGTAGGCCTCCGGGACAGGGAAACTATGGCTACACCTTC	CASRPPGQGNYGYTF
-	TRBV7-2	TRBJ1-1	TRBD1	TGTGCCAGCAGTCGGGGACAGCTCACTGAAGCTTTCTTT	CASSRGQLTEAFF
once	TRBV24-1	TRBJ2-3	-	TGTGCCACCAGTGAGGGACGGGGGAGCACAGATACGCAGTATTTT	CATSEGRGSTDTQYF
-	TRBV4-3	TRBJ2-7	TRBD1	TGCGCCAGCAGCCAAGTGGCAGGGGGTTACCAGTACTTC	CASSQVAGGYQYF
-	TRBV6-5	TRBJ2-7	TRBD1	TGTGCCAGTGTTTTGGACAGGAGTATAGGCGAGCAGTACTTC	CASVLDRSIGEQYF
-	TRBV19	TRBJ2-5	-	TGTGCCAGTAGTTTCCGGGGGTTAGAGACCCAGTACTTC	CASSFRGLETQYF
-	TRBV3-1/TRBV3-2	TRBJ2-7	TRBD2	TGTGCCAGCAGCCAGGCACCGGGACTACCCTACGAGCAGTACTTC	CASSQAPGLPYEQYF
-	TRBV7-2	TRBJ1-2	TRBD1	TGTGCCAGCAGCCACTCCCAGGGGGGTATGGGGGGCTACACCTTC	CASSHSQGGMGGYTF
-	TRBV5-1	TRBJ1-5	TRBD1	TGCGCCAGCAGCCTAATGGGACAGACCGGGGAGCCCCAGCATTTT	CASSLMGQTGEPQHF
once	TRBV27	TRBJ1-6	-	TGTGCCAGCAGTTTCCAGGCCCCGAGCTCCTATAATTCACCCCTCCACTTT	CASSFQAPSSYNSPLHF
-	TRBV7-2	TRBJ2-1	TRBD2	TGTGCCAGCAGCTTACGCCCTAGCGGGAGTCGGTACAATGAGCAGTTCTTC	CASSLRPSGSRYNEQFF
-	TRBV9	TRBJ2-1	TRBD2	TGTGCCAGCAGCGTAGACTTAGCGGGAGAGGGTGGGCATGAGCAGTTCTTC	CASSVDLAGEGGHEQFF
-	TRBV30	TRBJ1-4	-	TGTGCCTGGAGTGTAGGGGCCGGGCGTGAAAAACTGTTTTTT	CAWSVGAGREKLFF
-	TRBV4-1	TRBJ2-7	-	TGCGCCAGCAGCCAACTTTCCGGGACTTTCTACGAGCAGTACTTC	CASSQLSGTFYEQYF
-	TRBV6-5	TRBJ2-5	TRBD2	TGTGCCAGCAGAGCAGCGGGGTCGTACCAAGAGACCCAGTACTTC	CASRAAGSYQETQYF
-	TRBV6-2/TRBV6-3	TRBJ1-5	-	TGTGCCAGCAGTTACTACAGCCGTCTACAGCCCCAGCATTTT	CASSYYSRLQPQHF
-	TRBV11-2	TRBJ2-7	-	TGTGCCAGCAGCTTAGATGTATCCGGGGCCTACGAGCAGTACTTC	CASSLDVSGAYEQYF
-	TRBV7-9	TRBJ2-5	TRBD2	TGTGCCAGCAGCTCCCAATGGAGCGGGGGGGCCGGCGGAGAGACCCAGTACTTC	CASSSQWSGGAGGETQYF
-	TRBV19	TRBJ2-2	-	TGTGCCAGTAGTCCCGCCTCCGGGACGACGAACACCGGGGAGCTGTTTTTT	CASSPASGTTNTGELFF
-	TRBV5-4	TRBJ2-2	-	TGTGCCAGCAGCTTGAATAGCGGAGCCACCGGGGAGCTGTTTTTT	CASSLNSGATGELFF
-	TRBV3-1/TRBV3-2	TRBJ2-2	-	TGTGCCAGCAGCCAGAGCTTAACAGGGCCCAAGGAGGCCGGGGAGCTGTTTTTT	CASSQSLTGPKEAGELFF
-	TRBV21-1	TRBJ1-2	-	TGTGCCAGCAGCAAAGGCGGGCAGGGCGCCCAATTCTATGGCTACACCTTC	CASSKGGQGAQFYGYTF
-	TRBV6-5	TRBJ1-6	-	TGTGCCAGCAGTTCCCTCCGGGGTTCACCCCTCCACTTT	CASSSLRGSPLHF
-	TRBV30	TRBJ1-2	-	TGTGCCTGGAGTAGAGCCTATGGCTACACCTTC	CAWSRAYGYTF
few	TRBV2	TRBJ1-1	-	TGTGCCAGCCGACGTTTTACAGGGCTGAACACTGAAGCTTTCTTT	CASRRFTGLNTEAFF
-	TRBV14	TRBJ2-6	-	TGTGCCAGCAGCCAAGGACCCCCCGGGGCCAACGTCCTGACTTTC	CASSQGPPGANVLTF
-	TRBV5-8	TRBJ2-5	TRBD1	TGTGCCAGCAGCTCCCGGGACAGAGAGACCCAGTACTTC	CASSSRDRETQYF
-	TRBV3-1/TRBV3-2	TRBJ2-4	-	TGTGCCAGCAAGGACCGGAGGTTGTACTTC	CASKDRRLYF
-	TRBV7-2	TRBJ1-3	-	TGTGCCAGCGGGCTGAATTCTGGAAACACCATATATTTT	CASGLNSGNTIYF
-	TRBV11-2	TRBJ1-2	TRBD1	TGTGCCAGCAGCCTGGACAGGGTTAACTATGGCTACACCTTC	CASSLDRVNYGYTF
-	TRBV7-2	TRBJ2-7	-	TGTGCCAGCAGCGACTCTCCGGGGAGGATGGGCTACGAGCAGTACTTC	CASSDSPGRMGYEQYF
-	TRBV6-5	TRBJ1-2	TRBD1	TGTGCCAGCAGTCCACTCTCAGGGGGCCAGGGCTACACCTTC	CASSPLSGGQGYTF
once	TRBV6-8	TRBJ1-5	TRBD1	TGTGCCAGCAGTTACTCAGCCTCTCGGACAGGGAATCAGCCCCAGCATTTT	CASSYSASRTGNQPQHF
-	TRBV5-1	TRBJ2-2	-	TGCGCCAGCAGTCCGCGGGACAGCGCATCCGGGGAGCTGTTTTTT	CASSPRDSASGELFF
once	TRBV7-2	TRBJ1-1	TRBD1	TGTGCCAGCAGCCCACAGGGGGGTACTGAAGCTTTCTTT	CASSPQGGTEAFF
-	TRBV6-6	TRBJ1-2	TRBD1	TGTGCCAGCAGTTCCCTTCGTCCGGGACAGGGCTATGGCTACACCTTC	CASSSLRPGQGYGYTF
-	TRBV4-3	TRBJ2-1	TRBD2	TGCGCCAGCAGCCAAGGCATATCGTGGCGGGAGGACCCCTCCGCTGAGCAGTTCTTC	CASSQGISWREDPSAEQFF
few	TRBV7-2	TRBJ1-2	-	TGTGCCAGCAGCCCCACCCACGACGTCAACTATGGCTACACCTTC	CASSPTHDVNYGYTF
few	TRBV9	TRBJ1-5	-	TGTGCCAGCAGCGTAGGGACAAAGGAGGAGCCCCAGCATTTT	CASSVGTKEEPQHF
-	TRBV7-9	TRBJ1-4	TRBD1	TGTGCCAGCAGCCTTACAGGGGGCAGAGACGAAAAACTGTTTTTT	CASSLTGGRDEKLFF
few	TRBV2	TRBJ2-1	-	TGTGCCAGCAGTGACTTAGGATCGGACTTTGACACCTACAATGAGCAGTTCTTC	CASSDLGSDFDTYNEQFF
-	TRBV4-3	TRBJ2-1	-	TGCGCCAGCAGCCAAGATCGCAGGGGAGGTGAGCAGTTCTTC	CASSQDRRGGEQFF
-	TRBV29-1	TRBJ1-5	TRBD1	TGCAGCGTTGCTGACAGGGATAGCAATCAGCCCCAGCATTTT	CSVADRDSNQPQHF
-	TRBV4-3	TRBJ2-1	-	TGCGCCAGCAGCCTGGACAGTCGCGGAATTGGTGAGCAGTTCTTC	CASSLDSRGIGEQFF
-	TRBV7-9	TRBJ2-3	-	TGTGCCAGCAGCTTAGTAACTAGTGTCGATACGCAGTATTTT	CASSLVTSVDTQYF
-	TRBV11-2	TRBJ2-5	-	TGTGCCAGCAGCTTAGATGTGGCCCTTGAGACCCAGTACTTC	CASSLDVALETQYF
-	TRBV6-2/TRBV6-3	TRBJ1-5	-	TGTGCCAGCAGTTATCATGCAGGGGAAGGTATGGTCAATCAGCCCCAGCATTTT	CASSYHAGEGMVNQPQHF
-	TRBV11-2	TRBJ2-3	-	TGTGCCAGCAGCTGGGATTGGGGAGATACGCAGTATTTT	CASSWDWGDTQYF
-	TRBV9	TRBJ2-1	-	TGTGCCAGCAGCGACCCGGCGACCCATCGTAGCTCCTACAATGAGCAGTTCTTC	CASSDPATHRSSYNEQFF
-	TRBV7-2	TRBJ1-5	-	TGTGCCAGCAGCTTAAACACTTATCAGCCCCAGCATTTT	CASSLNTYQPQHF
-	TRBV18	TRBJ2-5	TRBD1	TGTGCCAGCTCACCATCGGTGACAGGGAAGACCCAGTACTTC	CASSPSVTGKTQYF